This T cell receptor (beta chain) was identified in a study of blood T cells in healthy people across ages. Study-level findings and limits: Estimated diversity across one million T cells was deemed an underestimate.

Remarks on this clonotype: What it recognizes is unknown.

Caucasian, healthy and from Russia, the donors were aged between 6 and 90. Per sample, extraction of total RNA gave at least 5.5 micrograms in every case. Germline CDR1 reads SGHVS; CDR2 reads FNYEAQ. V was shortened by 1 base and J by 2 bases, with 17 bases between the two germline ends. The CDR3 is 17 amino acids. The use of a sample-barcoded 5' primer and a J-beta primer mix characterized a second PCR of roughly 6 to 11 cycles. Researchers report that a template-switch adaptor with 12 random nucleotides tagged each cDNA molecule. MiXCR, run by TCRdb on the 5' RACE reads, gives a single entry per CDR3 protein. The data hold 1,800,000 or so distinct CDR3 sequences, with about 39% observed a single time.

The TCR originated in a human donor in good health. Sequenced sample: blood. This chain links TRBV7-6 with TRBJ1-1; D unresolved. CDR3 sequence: CASSLGLSVATNTEAFF. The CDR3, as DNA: TGTGCCAGCAGCTTAGGCTTATCGGTAGCTACTAACACTGAAGCTTTCTTT.